The rows below give T cell receptor beta chains drawn from one sample of a study of shared clonotypes between healthy human individuals. TCRdb's table, derived via immunoSEQ multiplex PCR, lists solely in-frame clones and lacks some. This sample has around 2.1 million clones, with roughly 95% found just once. Material for sequencing was naive CD4+ T cells sorted from blood. Receptor source: a man younger than 35 in good health. Each CDR3 is given with its conserved first and last residue.

CDR3: CASSLEAGETDTQYF
length: 15
J: TRBJ2-3
V: TRBV5-4

CDR3: CASSLRQLSSYNEQFF
length: 16
J: TRBJ2-1
V: TRBV7-2

CDR3: CAWSLQGGEAQHF
length: 13
J: TRBJ1-5
V: TRBV30

CDR3: CASSRTVGTNYGYTF
length: 15
J: TRBJ1-2
V: TRBV28

CDR3: CASSPGTGVYEQYF
length: 14
J: TRBJ2-7
V: TRBV7-3

CDR3: CSVVASGDTQYF
length: 12
J: TRBJ2-3
V: TRBV29-1

CDR3: CASSADIGLAGSFGNEQFF
length: 19
J: TRBJ2-1
V: TRBV9

CDR3: CASRPDRGKEKLFF
length: 14
J: TRBJ1-4
V: TRBV6-6

CDR3: CASSLLSVPYNSPLHF
length: 16
J: TRBJ1-6
V: TRBV27

CDR3: CATRQGGSTDTQYF
length: 14
J: TRBJ2-3
V: TRBV7-9

CDR3: CASSYRAGGLGEQFF
length: 15
J: TRBJ2-1
V: TRBV6-6

CDR3: CASGAGTNYGYTF
length: 13
J: TRBJ1-2
V: TRBV6-5

CDR3: CASNTAFSYEQYF
length: 13
J: TRBJ2-7
V: TRBV28

CDR3: CASSAGVAGNYGYTF
length: 15
J: TRBJ1-2
V: TRBV6-1

CDR3: CASSLAGSTLMTETQYF
length: 17
J: TRBJ2-5
V: TRBV5-1

CDR3: CASSLRPVDTQYF
length: 13
J: TRBJ2-3
V: TRBV5-1

CDR3: CASSQSGYTGELFF
length: 14
J: TRBJ2-2
V: TRBV4-3

CDR3: CASSLGATLIQETQYF
length: 16
J: TRBJ2-5
V: TRBV7-9

CDR3: CASSLEGLGDQETQYF
length: 16
J: TRBJ2-5
V: TRBV5-1

CDR3: CASSPGGPEAFF
length: 12
J: TRBJ1-1
V: TRBV18

CDR3: CASSLARSGVQPQHF
length: 15
J: TRBJ1-5
V: TRBV7-2

CDR3: CASSRGLAVSQETQYF
length: 16
J: TRBJ2-5
V: TRBV5-1

CDR3: CASNTRGRGTGGSPLHF
length: 17
J: TRBJ1-6
V: TRBV2

CDR3: CASSPSGRALGGEQFF
length: 16
J: TRBJ2-1
V: TRBV7-2

CDR3: CASSLGLGETELWYGYTF
length: 18
J: TRBJ1-2
V: TRBV7-8

CDR3: CASSTGLAGLGEQYF
length: 15
J: TRBJ2-7
V: TRBV11-2

CDR3: CASNREGGNQPQHF
length: 14
J: TRBJ1-5
V: TRBV2

CDR3: CAWSARQGSEAFF
length: 13
J: TRBJ1-1
V: TRBV30

CDR3: CASSLNGGGALNEQFF
length: 16
J: TRBJ2-1
V: TRBV5-1

CDR3: CAVSPGTGNTEAFF
length: 14
J: TRBJ1-1
V: TRBV19